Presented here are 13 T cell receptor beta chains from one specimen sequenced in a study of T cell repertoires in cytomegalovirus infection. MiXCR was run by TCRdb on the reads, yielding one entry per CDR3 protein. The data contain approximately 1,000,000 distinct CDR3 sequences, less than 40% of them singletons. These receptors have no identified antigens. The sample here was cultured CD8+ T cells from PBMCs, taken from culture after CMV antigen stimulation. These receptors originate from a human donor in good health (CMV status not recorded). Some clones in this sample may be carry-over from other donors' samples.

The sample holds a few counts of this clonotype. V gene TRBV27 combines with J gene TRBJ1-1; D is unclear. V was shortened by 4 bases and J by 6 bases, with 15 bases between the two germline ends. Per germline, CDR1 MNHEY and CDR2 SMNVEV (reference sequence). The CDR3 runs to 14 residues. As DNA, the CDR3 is TGTGCCAGCAGTTCCCTGAACGTGGTGGCTGAAGCTTTCTTT. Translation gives CASSSLNVVAEAFF.

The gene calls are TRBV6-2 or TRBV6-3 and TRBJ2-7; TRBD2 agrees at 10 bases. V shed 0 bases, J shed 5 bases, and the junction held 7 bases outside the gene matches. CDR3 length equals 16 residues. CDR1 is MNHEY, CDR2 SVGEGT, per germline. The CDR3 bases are TGTGCCAGCAGTTACTCGCCAGCGGGGGGGCCTGACGAGCAGTACGTC. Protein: CASSYSPAGGPDEQYV.

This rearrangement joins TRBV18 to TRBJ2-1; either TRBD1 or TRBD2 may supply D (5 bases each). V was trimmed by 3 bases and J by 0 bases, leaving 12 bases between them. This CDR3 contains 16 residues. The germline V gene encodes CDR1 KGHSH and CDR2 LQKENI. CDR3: CASSPRDPYSYNEQFF. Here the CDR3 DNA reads TGTGCCAGCTCACCCCGGGACCCATACTCCTACAATGAGCAGTTCTTC.

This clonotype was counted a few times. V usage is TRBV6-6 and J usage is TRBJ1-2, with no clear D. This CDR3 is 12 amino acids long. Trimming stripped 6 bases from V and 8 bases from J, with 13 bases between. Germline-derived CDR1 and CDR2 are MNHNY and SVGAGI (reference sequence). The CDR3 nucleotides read TGTGCCAGCAGACCCACTAGGGAAGGCTACACCTTC. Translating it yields CASRPTREGYTF.

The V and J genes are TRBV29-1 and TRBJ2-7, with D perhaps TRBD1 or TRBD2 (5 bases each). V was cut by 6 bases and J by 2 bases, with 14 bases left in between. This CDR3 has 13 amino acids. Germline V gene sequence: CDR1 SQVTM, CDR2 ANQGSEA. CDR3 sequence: CSVDGTDTYEQYF. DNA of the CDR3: TGCAGCGTCGACGGGACGGACACCTACGAGCAGTACTTC.

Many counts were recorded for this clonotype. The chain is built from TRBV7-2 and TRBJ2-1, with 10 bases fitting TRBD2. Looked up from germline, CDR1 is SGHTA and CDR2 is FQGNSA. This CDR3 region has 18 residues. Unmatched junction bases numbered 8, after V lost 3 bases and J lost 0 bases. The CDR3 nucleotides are TGTGCCAGCAGCTTTCCCTCTAGCGGGGGTAGCTCCTACAATGAGCAGTTCTTC. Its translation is CASSFPSSGGSSYNEQFF.

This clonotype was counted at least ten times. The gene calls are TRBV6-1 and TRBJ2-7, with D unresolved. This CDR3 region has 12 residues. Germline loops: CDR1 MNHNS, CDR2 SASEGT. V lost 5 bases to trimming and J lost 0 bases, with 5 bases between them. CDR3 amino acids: CASSPSSYEQYV. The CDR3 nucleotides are TGTGCCAGCAGTCCAAGCTCCTACGAGCAGTACGTC.

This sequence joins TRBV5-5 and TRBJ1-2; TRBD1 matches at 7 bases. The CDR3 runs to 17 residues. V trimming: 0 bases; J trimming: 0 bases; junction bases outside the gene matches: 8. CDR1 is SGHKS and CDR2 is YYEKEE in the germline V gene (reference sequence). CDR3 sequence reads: CASSLAPRGDSNYGYTF. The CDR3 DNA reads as TGTGCCAGCAGCTTGGCCCCCAGGGGGGATTCTAACTATGGCTACACCTTC.

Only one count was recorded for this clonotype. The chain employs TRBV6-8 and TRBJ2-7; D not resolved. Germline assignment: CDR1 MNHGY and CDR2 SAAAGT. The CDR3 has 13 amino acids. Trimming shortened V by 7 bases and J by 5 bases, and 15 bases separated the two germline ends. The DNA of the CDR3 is TGTGCCAGCAATTATCAACCCTGGGACGAGCAGTACTTC. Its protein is CASNYQPWDEQYF.

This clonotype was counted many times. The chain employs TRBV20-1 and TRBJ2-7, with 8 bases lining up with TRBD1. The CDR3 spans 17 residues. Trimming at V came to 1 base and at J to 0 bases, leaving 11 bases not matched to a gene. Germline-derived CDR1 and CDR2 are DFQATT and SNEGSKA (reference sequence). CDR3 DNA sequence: TGCAGTGCTAGAGTAAGCGCCGAGGGACAGGTCTCCTACGAGCAGTACTTC. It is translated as CSARVSAEGQVSYEQYF.

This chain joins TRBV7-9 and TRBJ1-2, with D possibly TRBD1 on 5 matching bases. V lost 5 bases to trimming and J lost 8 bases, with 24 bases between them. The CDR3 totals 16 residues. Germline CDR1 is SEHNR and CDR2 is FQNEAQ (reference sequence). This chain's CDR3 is CASSPITGPRTEGYTF. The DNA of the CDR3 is TGTGCCAGCAGCCCTATAACGGGACCCCGGACGGAGGGCTACACCTTC.

The CDR3 region is CATRNADREETQYF. The CDR3 DNA reads as TGTGCCACCCGGAACGCCGACAGGGAGGAGACCCAGTACTTC. V and J are TRBV10-3 and TRBJ2-5; TRBD1 agrees at 7 bases. The CDR3 consists of 14 residues. V gave up 10 bases and J gave up 5 bases; unmatched junction bases: 13. Germline CDR1 and CDR2: ENHRY and SYGVKD.

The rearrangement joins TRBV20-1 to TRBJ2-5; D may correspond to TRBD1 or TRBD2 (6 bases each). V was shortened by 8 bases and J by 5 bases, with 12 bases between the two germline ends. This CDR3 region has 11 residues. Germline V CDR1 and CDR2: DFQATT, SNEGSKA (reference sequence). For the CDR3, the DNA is TGCAGTTCCCTAGGGGGGGAGACCCAGTACTTC. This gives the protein CSSLGGETQYF.